The next 17 T cell receptor beta chains were all read from a single sample in a study of blood T cells in healthy people across ages. PCR was performed a second time for roughly 7 to 12 cycles using a sample-barcoded 5' primer and a J-beta primer mix. MiXCR, run by TCRdb on the 5' RACE reads, gives a single entry per CDR3 protein. This table holds around 2 million distinct CDR3 sequences, 39% found once. Material: blood. The origin of the receptors is a human donor in good health.

The V gene is TRBV5-5, the J gene TRBJ2-7, with 8 bases lining up with TRBD2. The length of the CDR3 is 16 residues. J gave up 2 bases and V 0 bases, and 7 bases lay outside the gene matches. The germline CDR1 and CDR2 sequences are SGHKS and YYEKEE (reference sequence). CDR3 loop: CASSLGPAGATYEQYF. CDR3 in DNA: TGTGCCAGCAGCTTGGGCCCAGCGGGGGCCACCTACGAGCAGTACTTC.

The genes are TRBV12-3 or TRBV12-4 and TRBJ2-7; TRBD1 agrees at 7 bases. The ends lost 5 bases at V and 6 bases at J; junction bases unmatched: 10. The CDR3 consists of 14 residues. The CDR3 here is CASSPTGELREQYF. For the CDR3, the DNA is TGTGCCAGCAGTCCAACAGGGGAACTCCGCGAGCAGTACTTC.

This clonotype was seen only a few times. The chain carries TRBV12-3 or TRBV12-4 and TRBJ2-2; 11 positions agree with TRBD2. V shed 6 bases, J shed 7 bases, and the junction held 10 bases outside the gene matches. CDR3 size: 16 residues. In DNA form, the CDR3 reads TGTGCCAGCAGCTTTAGCGGGGGGGAGATCGGCGGGGAGCTGTTTTTT. This codes for CASSFSGGEIGGELFF.

The chain recombines TRBV28 with TRBJ1-2; no clear D gene. Germline CDR1 MDHEN, CDR2 SYDVKM. CDR3 size: 13 residues. The V and J ends lost 3 bases and 5 bases respectively, with 10 bases between them. The CDR3 DNA sequence: TGTGCCAGCAGTTTGGCAGCCCTTTATGGCTACACCTTC. It is translated as CASSLAALYGYTF.

In its sample, this clonotype was seen a few times. The gene calls are TRBV24-1 and TRBJ2-1; possible D gene TRBD1, 6 bases. Trimming shortened V by 5 bases and J by 2 bases, and 15 bases separated the two germline ends. Germline values: CDR1 KGHDR, CDR2 SFDVKD. This CDR3 has 16 residues. The CDR3 region is CATSVKRQGTYNEQFF. The CDR3 coding sequence is TGTGCCACCAGTGTTAAGCGGCAGGGGACCTACAATGAGCAGTTCTTC.

V gene TRBV2 combines with J gene TRBJ1-2; 8 bases are a match to TRBD1. With 6 bases clipped from V and 5 bases from J, the junction kept 11 bases outside the gene matches. This CDR3 contains 15 residues. Germline CDR1 reads SNHLY; CDR2 reads FYNNEI. The CDR3 nucleotides read TGTGCCAGCAGCCTCGGACAGGGTCCGGTTTATGGCTACACCTTC. This codes for CASSLGQGPVYGYTF.

The chain is built from TRBV6-5 and TRBJ1-1; D gene unclear. V was pared by 3 bases and J by 4 bases, with 15 bases between. The CDR3 contains 15 residues. In germline, CDR1 is MNHEY, CDR2 SVGAGI. CDR3 amino acids: CASSYTFTGFTEAFF. In DNA, the CDR3 is TGTGCCAGCAGTTATACCTTTACGGGATTCACTGAAGCTTTCTTT.

The sample holds a few counts of this clonotype. The chain uses TRBV7-2 and TRBJ2-4, with TRBD1 matching 11 bases. TRBJ2-7 explains the end of the DNA better; the J call may be wrong. Per the germline V gene, CDR1 is SGHTA and CDR2 is FQGNSA. CDR3 length equals 16 residues. CDR3 sequence (DNA): TGTGCCAGCAGCTTAGGGCCTAGGACAGGGGGCTCCGAGCAGTACTTC. This codes for CASSLGPRTGGSEQYF.

V gene TRBV27 combines with J gene TRBJ2-4; 7 bases are shared with TRBD2. The CDR3 runs 21 residues. Germline trimming cut 6 bases from V and 0 bases from J; bases unmatched to any gene: 23. Per the germline V gene, CDR1 is MNHEY and CDR2 is SMNVEV (reference sequence). CDR3 in amino acids: CASRPIVLGREGGVAKNIQYF. Written as DNA, the CDR3 is TGTGCCAGCAGGCCGATTGTTTTGGGCAGGGAGGGAGGAGTAGCCAAAAACATTCAGTACTTC.

This clonotype was picked up a small number of times. This chain uses TRBV20-1 with TRBJ1-2; 11 bases map to TRBD1. There are 15 residues in the CDR3. From germline, CDR1 is DFQATT and CDR2 SNEGSKA (reference sequence). With V trimmed by 0 bases and J by 6 bases, 6 bases remained unmatched. The CDR3 here is CSARDLGQGANGYTF. In DNA, the CDR3 is TGCAGTGCTAGAGATCTAGGACAGGGGGCTAATGGCTACACCTTC.

The chain is built from TRBV20-1 and TRBJ1-2; 9 nucleotides align to TRBD1. The CDR3 is 14 residues long. Trimming at V came to 5 bases and at J to 6 bases, leaving 10 bases not matched to a gene. Per the germline V gene, CDR1 is DFQATT and CDR2 is SNEGSKA (reference sequence). CDR3 in DNA: TGCAGTGCTCTCAGCCGACAGGGGGATAATGGCTACACCTTC. As protein: CSALSRQGDNGYTF.

This clonotype was picked up many times. The chain recombines TRBV6-5 with TRBJ2-1; D may be TRBD1 (5 bases). The V gene's germline CDR1 is MNHEY and CDR2 SVGAGI. The CDR3 has 13 residues. V was cut by 2 bases and J by 4 bases, with 6 bases left in between. The CDR3 loop reads CASSYDSYNEQFF. In nucleotides, the CDR3 is TGTGCCAGCAGTTACGACAGTTACAATGAGCAGTTCTTC.

The chain employs TRBV7-9 and TRBJ1-6; TRBD1 aligns across 7 bases. There are 17 residues in the CDR3. J was trimmed by 6 bases and V by 1 base; bases with no gene match: 9. Germline loops: CDR1 SEHNR, CDR2 FQNEAQ (reference sequence). CDR3 DNA: TGTGCCAGCAGCTTAGGTTCCCGGGACAGACCTAATTCACCCCTCCACTTT. Encoded protein: CASSLGSRDRPNSPLHF.

This clonotype was recorded at least ten times. The chain employs TRBV4-1 and TRBJ1-2; TRBD1 agrees at 8 bases. Per the germline V gene, CDR1 is MGHRA and CDR2 is YSYEKL. The J segment lost 5 bases and the V segment lost 1 base, leaving 6 bases of the junction unmatched. This CDR3 region has 15 residues. CDR3 in DNA: TGCGCCAGCAGCCAAGGGACAGGGAGTGGATATGGCTACACCTTC. Translation: CASSQGTGSGYGYTF.

This sequence joins TRBV7-3 and TRBJ2-4; the match to TRBD1 covers 7 bases. Germline values: CDR1 SGHTA, CDR2 FQGTGA. J gave up 4 bases and V 1 base, and 7 bases lay outside the gene matches. There are 16 residues in the CDR3. Here the CDR3 reads CASSLRNARGKNIQYF. DNA of the CDR3: TGTGCCAGCAGCTTAAGGAACGCCAGGGGGAAAAACATTCAGTACTTC. The full variable domain, with the rest looked up from reference TRBV7-3 and TRBJ2-4, is GAGVSQTPSNKVTEKGKYVELRCDPISGHTALYWYRQSLGQGPEFLIYFQGTGAADDSGLPNDRFFAVRPEGSVSTLKIQRTERGDSAVYLCASSLRNARGKNIQYFGAGTRLSVL.

The rearrangement joins TRBV20-1 to TRBJ1-2; D is ambiguous. The V and J ends lost 3 bases and 1 base respectively, with 6 bases between them. The CDR3 sequence is 12 residues long. Germline values: CDR1 DFQATT, CDR2 SNEGSKA (reference sequence). The CDR3 reads CSARLSNYGYTF. CDR3 DNA sequence: TGCAGTGCTAGGCTCAGTAACTATGGCTACACCTTC.

This clonotype was seen a few times. The chain is built from TRBV15 and TRBJ1-2, with no clear D. This CDR3 is 12 amino acids long. The V end lost 4 bases, the J end lost 13 bases, and 16 bases lay between the germline ends. Germline-derived CDR1 and CDR2 are LNHNV and YYDKDF (reference sequence). The CDR3 region has the DNA TGTGCCACCAGCACTAGGCCAGGATCTCTCACCTTC. This translates into CATSTRPGSLTF.